Listed below are T cell receptor beta chains from one sample, sequenced in a study of blood T cell repertoires in COVID-19. TCRdb keeps only in-frame clones here, not all; method: immunoSEQ multiplex PCR. The sample carries roughly 190,000 clones, around three quarters recorded once. The sample taken for sequencing was PBMCs or T cells enriched from blood (not recorded which). The receptors originated from a woman in her fifties or sixties with acute COVID-19. Each CDR3 is given with its conserved first and last residue. D genes are given only for firm matches. Clone size, where shown, is once, few, many, or a class for clones that have expanded.

abundance: .
d_gene: .
v_gene: TRBV18
j_gene: TRBJ1-6
CDR3nt: TGTGCCAGCTCAACCGCAGGGAATCAAGGAAATTCACCCCTCCACTTT
CDR3aa: CASSTAGNQGNSPLHF

abundance: .
d_gene: TRBD1
v_gene: TRBV4-3
j_gene: TRBJ1-2
CDR3nt: TGCGCCAGCAGCCAAGATCCGGACAGGGGGGAGGGCTACACCTTC
CDR3aa: CASSQDPDRGEGYTF

abundance: .
d_gene: TRBD1
v_gene: TRBV5-1
j_gene: TRBJ1-6
CDR3nt: TGCGCCAGCAGCTTGATAGACAGGGGCGATTCACCCCTCCACTTT
CDR3aa: CASSLIDRGDSPLHF

abundance: .
d_gene: .
v_gene: TRBV21-1
j_gene: TRBJ1-5
CDR3nt: TGTGCCAGCAGCAAAGTTCCGACAGGGGGCTGTAACAATCAGCCCCAGCATTTT
CDR3aa: CASSKVPTGGCNNQPQHF

abundance: .
d_gene: .
v_gene: TRBV7-9
j_gene: TRBJ2-4
CDR3nt: TGTGCCAGCAGCTCCCCCCTCAAAAACATTCAGTACTTC
CDR3aa: CASSSPLKNIQYF

abundance: .
d_gene: TRBD1
v_gene: TRBV19
j_gene: TRBJ2-1
CDR3nt: TGTGCCAGTAGAGGGGGGGGACAGGGCTACAATGAGCAGTTCTTC
CDR3aa: CASRGGGQGYNEQFF

abundance: few
d_gene: TRBD1
v_gene: TRBV4-1
j_gene: TRBJ1-2
CDR3nt: TGCGCCAGCAGCCAGGAGGACAGGGCGAACAACTATGGCTACACCTTC
CDR3aa: CASSQEDRANNYGYTF

abundance: .
d_gene: .
v_gene: TRBV6-2/TRBV6-3
j_gene: TRBJ1-2
CDR3nt: TGTGCCAGCAGTCGAAGTCCGGGGAGGGGCTACACCTTC
CDR3aa: CASSRSPGRGYTF

abundance: .
d_gene: TRBD1
v_gene: TRBV18
j_gene: TRBJ2-5
CDR3nt: TGTGCCAGCTCTCGGACAGGGGTTTCGAAGGAGACCCAGTACTTC
CDR3aa: CASSRTGVSKETQYF

abundance: .
d_gene: .
v_gene: TRBV11-2
j_gene: TRBJ1-5
CDR3nt: TGTGCCAGCAGCCCAACGGTCGGGGGTGGCAATCAGCCCCAGCATTTT
CDR3aa: CASSPTVGGGNQPQHF

abundance: many
d_gene: TRBD1
v_gene: TRBV19
j_gene: TRBJ1-5
CDR3nt: TGTGCCAGTCTCGGACAGGCCAATCAGCCCCAGCATTTT
CDR3aa: CASLGQANQPQHF

abundance: .
d_gene: TRBD1
v_gene: TRBV19
j_gene: TRBJ1-6
CDR3nt: TGTGCCAGCCAGGGGGACAGGGGTAATTCACCCCTCCACTTT
CDR3aa: CASQGDRGNSPLHF

abundance: .
d_gene: .
v_gene: TRBV2
j_gene: TRBJ2-3
CDR3nt: TGTGCCAGCAGTGGAGCGGTTAGAAACACAGATACGCAGTATTTT
CDR3aa: CASSGAVRNTDTQYF

abundance: .
d_gene: .
v_gene: TRBV11-3
j_gene: TRBJ2-5
CDR3nt: TGTGCCAGCAGCCCGGGATCCGCCGCGACCCAGTACTTC
CDR3aa: CASSPGSAATQYF

abundance: .
d_gene: TRBD1
v_gene: TRBV27
j_gene: TRBJ2-5
CDR3nt: TGTGCCAGCAGTTTGACAGGGGCCGTTGGGGAGACCCAGTACTTC
CDR3aa: CASSLTGAVGETQYF

abundance: few
d_gene: .
v_gene: TRBV2
j_gene: TRBJ1-6
CDR3nt: TGTGCCAGCAAACCGGACCCTCGACAGAAAATTAATTCACCCCTCCACTTT
CDR3aa: CASKPDPRQKINSPLHF

abundance: .
d_gene: .
v_gene: TRBV28
j_gene: TRBJ2-2
CDR3nt: TGTGCCAGCAGTTTCAGGGAGAACACCGGGGAGCTGTTTTTT
CDR3aa: CASSFRENTGELFF

abundance: few
d_gene: TRBD1
v_gene: TRBV3-1/TRBV3-2
j_gene: TRBJ1-4
CDR3nt: TGTGCCAGCAGGCAGGGGGCAGGGGAAAAACTGTTTTTT
CDR3aa: CASRQGAGEKLFF

abundance: .
d_gene: .
v_gene: TRBV7-3
j_gene: TRBJ2-5
CDR3nt: TGTGCCAGCAGCTCCCTCGGGCGGGGGCCAAAAGAGACCCAGTACTTC
CDR3aa: CASSSLGRGPKETQYF

abundance: .
d_gene: TRBD2
v_gene: TRBV7-9
j_gene: TRBJ2-3
CDR3nt: TGTGCCAGCAGCCTCACTGGGGGGGAAAGTACGCAGTATTTT
CDR3aa: CASSLTGGESTQYF

abundance: .
d_gene: TRBD2
v_gene: TRBV19
j_gene: TRBJ2-1
CDR3nt: TGTGCCAGTAGTAGACTAGCGGGGACTAGCAATGAGCAGTTCTTC
CDR3aa: CASSRLAGTSNEQFF

abundance: .
d_gene: .
v_gene: TRBV7-9
j_gene: TRBJ1-5
CDR3nt: TGTGCCAGCAGCGAGGGAAAGACGGACAATCAGCCCCAGCATTTT
CDR3aa: CASSEGKTDNQPQHF

abundance: .
d_gene: .
v_gene: TRBV3-1/TRBV3-2
j_gene: TRBJ1-3
CDR3nt: TGTGCCAGCAGCCACCCGCCGGGAGGAAACACCATATATTTT
CDR3aa: CASSHPPGGNTIYF

abundance: .
d_gene: .
v_gene: TRBV2
j_gene: TRBJ2-2
CDR3nt: TGTGCCAGCAGGCTCGGCAGCTCTAGCGGGGAGCTGTTTTTT
CDR3aa: CASRLGSSSGELFF

abundance: .
d_gene: TRBD2
v_gene: TRBV28
j_gene: TRBJ2-1
CDR3nt: TGTGCCAGCAGTTTCCCGACTAGCGGGGGGGAGGGTCCTTCCTACAATGAGCAGTTCTTC
CDR3aa: CASSFPTSGGEGPSYNEQFF

abundance: .
d_gene: TRBD1
v_gene: TRBV7-6
j_gene: TRBJ1-1
CDR3nt: TGTGCCAGCAGCCCTTTAGGGGGCTCTGTGGGCACTGAAGCTTTCTTT
CDR3aa: CASSPLGGSVGTEAFF

abundance: .
d_gene: .
v_gene: TRBV18
j_gene: TRBJ1-2
CDR3nt: TGTGCCAGCTCACCAATTCGCTTGGTCGGACACCATGGCTACACCTTC
CDR3aa: CASSPIRLVGHHGYTF

abundance: .
d_gene: TRBD1
v_gene: TRBV6-5
j_gene: TRBJ1-6
CDR3nt: TGTGCCAGCAGTTACGGCACAGGGGGGCAACCACCCCTCCACTTT
CDR3aa: CASSYGTGGQPPLHF

abundance: .
d_gene: .
v_gene: TRBV19
j_gene: TRBJ1-1
CDR3nt: TGTGCCACCGGGGGGCACATCATGAACACTGAAGCTTTCTTT
CDR3aa: CATGGHIMNTEAFF

abundance: .
d_gene: .
v_gene: TRBV28
j_gene: TRBJ1-5
CDR3nt: TGTGCCAGCAGTGAAGGGGATCAGCCCCAGCATTTT
CDR3aa: CASSEGDQPQHF

abundance: .
d_gene: .
v_gene: TRBV7-8
j_gene: TRBJ1-1
CDR3nt: TGTGCCAGCGGACAGACCTACATGAACACTGAAGCTTTCTTT
CDR3aa: CASGQTYMNTEAFF

abundance: .
d_gene: .
v_gene: TRBV5-6
j_gene: TRBJ1-2
CDR3nt: TGTGCCAGCAGCTTGTGGACAGCCTATGGCTACACCTTC
CDR3aa: CASSLWTAYGYTF

abundance: .
d_gene: .
v_gene: TRBV28
j_gene: TRBJ1-5
CDR3nt: TGTGCCAGCAGTTTGGTACGGGGCAATCAGCCCCAGCATTTT
CDR3aa: CASSLVRGNQPQHF

abundance: .
d_gene: .
v_gene: TRBV6-5
j_gene: TRBJ1-2
CDR3nt: TGTGCCAGCAGTTACTCTCCTCCAGTGGAGAATGGCTACACCTTC
CDR3aa: CASSYSPPVENGYTF

abundance: .
d_gene: .
v_gene: TRBV6-6
j_gene: TRBJ1-5
CDR3nt: TGTGCCAGCAGCCAGGGGTCGGACAATCAGCCCCAGCATTTT
CDR3aa: CASSQGSDNQPQHF

abundance: .
d_gene: TRBD1
v_gene: TRBV5-1
j_gene: TRBJ1-2
CDR3nt: TGCGCCAGCAGGCCCCTAGGGGGCGACTATGGCTACACCTTC
CDR3aa: CASRPLGGDYGYTF

abundance: .
d_gene: .
v_gene: TRBV4-1
j_gene: TRBJ1-6
CDR3nt: TGCGCCAGCAGCCCAAATGATGGGGCCCGCCGCAATTCACCCCTCCACTTT
CDR3aa: CASSPNDGARRNSPLHF

abundance: few
d_gene: .
v_gene: TRBV14
j_gene: TRBJ1-1
CDR3nt: TGTGCCAGCAGCAAACAGCTTTACACTGAAGCTTTCTTT
CDR3aa: CASSKQLYTEAFF

abundance: few
d_gene: .
v_gene: TRBV5-1
j_gene: TRBJ1-1
CDR3nt: TGCGCCAGCAGCTTGGCCGGGGTAGGGTATGGAACTGAAGCTTTCTTT
CDR3aa: CASSLAGVGYGTEAFF

abundance: .
d_gene: TRBD1
v_gene: TRBV30
j_gene: TRBJ1-6
CDR3nt: TGTGCCCGCGGACAGGGTCCAAGCTCCTATAATTCACCCCTCCACTTT
CDR3aa: CARGQGPSSYNSPLHF

abundance: few
d_gene: TRBD2
v_gene: TRBV4-3
j_gene: TRBJ2-1
CDR3nt: TGCGCCAGCAGCCAAAGTTCTAGCGGGGGGGCCGCGCAGTTCTTC
CDR3aa: CASSQSSSGGAAQFF

abundance: .
d_gene: TRBD1
v_gene: TRBV5-6
j_gene: TRBJ2-5
CDR3nt: TGTGCCAGCAGCTTCAGCCCGACAGGGGGCGGGGAGACCCAGTACTTC
CDR3aa: CASSFSPTGGGETQYF

abundance: .
d_gene: .
v_gene: TRBV18
j_gene: TRBJ1-3
CDR3nt: TGTGCCAGCTCACCCCTGGACACTGGAAACACCATATATTTT
CDR3aa: CASSPLDTGNTIYF

abundance: .
d_gene: .
v_gene: TRBV5-4
j_gene: TRBJ2-6
CDR3nt: TGTGCCAGCAGCCAGACGGGTTCTGGGGCCAACGTCCTGACTTTC
CDR3aa: CASSQTGSGANVLTF

abundance: few
d_gene: .
v_gene: TRBV29-1
j_gene: TRBJ2-1
CDR3nt: TGCAGCGTTAGACATTACAATGAGCAGTTCTTC
CDR3aa: CSVRHYNEQFF

abundance: .
d_gene: .
v_gene: TRBV6-2/TRBV6-3
j_gene: TRBJ1-5
CDR3nt: TGTGCCAGCAGCCAGGCACAGGGATCGGGTCAGTCCCAGCATTTT
CDR3aa: CASSQAQGSGQSQHF

abundance: once
d_gene: TRBD1
v_gene: TRBV19
j_gene: TRBJ2-6
CDR3nt: TGTGCCAGTAGTGCGTTGATGGGACAGGGGGCTCGTGGGGCCAACGTCCTGACTTTC
CDR3aa: CASSALMGQGARGANVLTF

abundance: .
d_gene: .
v_gene: TRBV28
j_gene: TRBJ2-1
CDR3nt: TGTGCCAGCGGGGGGGCAGGATACAATGAGCAGTTCTTC
CDR3aa: CASGGAGYNEQFF

abundance: .
d_gene: .
v_gene: TRBV5-5
j_gene: TRBJ1-1
CDR3nt: TGTGCCAGCATCTGGGGGGTGAACACTGAAGCTTTCTTT
CDR3aa: CASIWGVNTEAFF

abundance: .
d_gene: .
v_gene: TRBV18
j_gene: TRBJ2-5
CDR3nt: TGTGCCAGCTCATCGGGTATCCAAGAGACCCAGTACTTC
CDR3aa: CASSSGIQETQYF

abundance: .
d_gene: TRBD1
v_gene: TRBV28
j_gene: TRBJ2-3
CDR3nt: TGTGCCAGCAGTCCCGCCGGGACAGGGCCCGTGGCCACAGATACGCAGTATTTT
CDR3aa: CASSPAGTGPVATDTQYF

abundance: .
d_gene: .
v_gene: TRBV6-1
j_gene: TRBJ2-3
CDR3nt: TGTGCCAGCAGTGAACTAGGCACAGATACGCAGTATTTT
CDR3aa: CASSELGTDTQYF

abundance: .
d_gene: TRBD1
v_gene: TRBV6-5
j_gene: TRBJ1-6
CDR3nt: TGTGCCAGCAGTTTAGGGACAGCGACTAATTCACCCCTCCACTTT
CDR3aa: CASSLGTATNSPLHF

abundance: .
d_gene: TRBD2
v_gene: TRBV7-2
j_gene: TRBJ2-1
CDR3nt: TGTGCCAGCAGCACCGCGGGGGGGCCCTACAATGAGCAGTTCTTC
CDR3aa: CASSTAGGPYNEQFF

abundance: .
d_gene: TRBD2
v_gene: TRBV6-4
j_gene: TRBJ2-3
CDR3nt: TGTGCCAGCAGCCGGACTAGCGGGGGAATTTTAGATACGCAGTATTTT
CDR3aa: CASSRTSGGILDTQYF